This TCR beta chain was found in a study of brain T cells in children with intractable seizures. For this clone: The antigen is not known.

The CDR3 totals 13 residues. Germline assignment: CDR1 KGHDR and CDR2 SFDVKD. V was shortened by 2 bases and J by 6 bases, with 9 bases between the two germline ends. Surgery cases with the highest brain T cell transcript signatures were chosen for sequencing. Pre-surgery treatment included at least one anti-epileptic drug. Data came from immunoSEQ multiplex PCR; TCRdb stores just in-frame clones and leaves some out. The sample holds fewer than 25,000 clones, 94% seen once. Study-wide findings and caveats: Absence of clones before surgery may stem from lower sequencing depth. HCMV serostatus was not known, and viral specificity came from CDR3 similarity only.

The chain employs TRBV24-1 and TRBJ1-2; D is unclear. The sample here was peripheral blood, taken at surgery. This clonotype originated in a boy aged 5-17 years with focal cortical dysplasia and intractable seizures. The chain's CDR3 is CATSDSTEDGYTF. The CDR3 DNA is TGTGCCACCAGTGATTCCACAGAGGATGGCTACACCTTC.